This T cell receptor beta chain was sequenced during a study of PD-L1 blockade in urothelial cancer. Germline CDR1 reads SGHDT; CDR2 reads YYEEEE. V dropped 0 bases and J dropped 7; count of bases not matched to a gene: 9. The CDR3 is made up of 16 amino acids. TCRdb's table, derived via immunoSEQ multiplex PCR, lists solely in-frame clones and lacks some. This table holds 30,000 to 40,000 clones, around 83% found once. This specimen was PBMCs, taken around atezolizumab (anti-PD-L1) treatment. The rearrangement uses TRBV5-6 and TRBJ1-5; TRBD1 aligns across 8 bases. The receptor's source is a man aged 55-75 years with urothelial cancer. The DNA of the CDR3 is TGTGCCAGCAGCTTGGGCAGGGGGCTGGTCTGGCAGCCCCAGCATTTT. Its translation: CASSLGRGLVWQPQHF.